The entry below describes one TCR beta chain. The run depth of the assay was deep. Each subset's genomic DNA was shared equally among a number of immunoSEQ plates. TCRdb's copy holds only in-frame clones and misses some; the assay was immunoSEQ multiplex PCR. The sample contains some 2 million clones, roughly 94% of which appear only once. This entry belongs to a study of shared clonotypes between healthy human individuals. In the naive CD8 group, cells lacked CD45RO and were positively selected for CCR7, so terminally differentiated effector memory CD45RA+ cells were left out. All participating donors were Caucasian adults from Nashville, Tennessee. Between the trimmed V and J ends, which lost 3 bases and 2 bases, there was a span of 12 bases. CDR3 size: 14 residues. Germline assignment: CDR1 SGDLS and CDR2 YYNGEE.

The chain couples TRBV9 to TRBJ2-7; D is uncertain. The origin of this receptor is a young man in good health. The sample taken for sequencing was naive CD8+ T cells sorted from blood. CDR3 in DNA: TGTGCCAGCAGCGATGGTGGCTCCGCCTACGAGCAGTACTTC. Its protein is CASSDGGSAYEQYF.